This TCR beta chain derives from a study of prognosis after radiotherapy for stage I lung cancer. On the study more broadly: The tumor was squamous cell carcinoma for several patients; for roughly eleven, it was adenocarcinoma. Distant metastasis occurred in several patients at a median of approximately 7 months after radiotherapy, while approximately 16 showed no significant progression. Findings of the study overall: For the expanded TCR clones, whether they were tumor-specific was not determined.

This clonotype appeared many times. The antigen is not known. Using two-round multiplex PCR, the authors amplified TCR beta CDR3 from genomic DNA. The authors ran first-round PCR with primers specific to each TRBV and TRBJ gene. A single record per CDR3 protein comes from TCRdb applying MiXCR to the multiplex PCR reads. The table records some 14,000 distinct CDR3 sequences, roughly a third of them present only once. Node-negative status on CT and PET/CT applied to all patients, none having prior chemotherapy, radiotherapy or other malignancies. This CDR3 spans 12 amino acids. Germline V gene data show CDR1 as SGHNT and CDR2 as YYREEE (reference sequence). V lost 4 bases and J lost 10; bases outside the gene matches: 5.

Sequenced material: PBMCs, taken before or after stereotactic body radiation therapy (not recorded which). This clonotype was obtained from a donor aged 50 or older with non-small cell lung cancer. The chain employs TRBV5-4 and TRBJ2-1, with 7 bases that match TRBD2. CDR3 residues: CASSPRAGEQFF. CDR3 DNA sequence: TGTGCCAGCAGCCCCCGAGCGGGAGAGCAGTTCTTC.